This T cell receptor (beta chain) comes out of a study of CD8+ T cells in alopecia areata. Extracted from the samples, RNA was reverse transcribed into cDNA to serve as the sequencing template. Generated by immunoSEQ multiplex PCR, the TCRdb table keeps only in-frame clones and is missing some. The table records 120,000 to 150,000 clones, more than 45% of them present only once. V lost 5 bases and J lost 14; bases outside the gene matches: 11. The CDR3 is 15 amino acids. From germline, CDR1 is SNHLY and CDR2 FYNNEI. To note about this clone: Antigen specificity is unknown.

Study-wide points: In scalp samples, resident alphabeta T cells of normal skin are also sequenced.

From alopecia areata patients, lesional scalp punch biopsies and peripheral blood were collected. Investigators sorted PBMCs to obtain both CD4+ and CD8+ T cells. The chain carries TRBV2 and TRBJ2-1; 14 bases are shared with TRBD2. The clonotype originates from a human donor with alopecia areata. The sequencing input was CD4+ T cells sorted from blood. The CDR3 here is CASSPMPGLAGAEFF. The CDR3, as DNA: TGTGCCAGCAGTCCCATGCCGGGACTAGCGGGAGCGGAGTTCTTC.